Presented here are 9 T cell receptor beta chains from one specimen sequenced in a study of blood T cell repertoires in COVID-19. The repertoire was sequenced with immunoSEQ multiplex PCR; TCRdb's copy has only in-frame clones and lacks some. Of tens of thousands of clones in the sample, 80% to 90% were seen once. Source material: peripheral blood. The receptors were sampled from a woman older than 75 with active or convalescent COVID-19.

The chain links TRBV10-2 to TRBJ1-4, with D perhaps matching TRBD1 (5 bases). CDR3 length: 15 amino acids. The ends were cut back, 2 bases at V and 8 bases at J, with 15 bases in the middle. CDR1 is WSHSY, CDR2 SAAADI, per germline. The CDR3 DNA sequence: TGCGCCAGCAGTGAGGCCCAAGGGGCTAGAGAAAAACTGTTTTTT. Amino acid sequence: CASSEAQGAREKLFF.

The V and J genes are TRBV5-1 and TRBJ1-4, with 8 bases fitting TRBD1. Germline CDR1 reads SGHRS; CDR2 reads YFSETQ. The length of the CDR3 is 13 residues. The V segment lost 4 bases and the J segment 8 bases; nucleotides outside the gene matches: 4. Here the CDR3 reads CASSMDRAEKLFF. In DNA, the CDR3 is TGCGCCAGCAGCATGGACAGGGCGGAAAAACTGTTTTTT.

This chain joins TRBV25-1 and TRBJ1-2; D call uncertain. There are 11 residues in the CDR3. Germline assignment: CDR1 MGHDK and CDR2 SYGVNS. V was shortened by 4 bases and J by 7 bases, with 7 bases between the two germline ends. This chain's CDR3 is CASSALGGYTF. DNA for the CDR3: TGTGCCAGCAGTGCCCTCGGTGGCTACACCTTC.

The chain's CDR3 is CASSIGTGMNKETQYF. The CDR3 region has the DNA TGTGCCAGTAGTATAGGAACAGGGATGAATAAAGAGACCCAGTACTTC. The rearrangement joins TRBV19 to TRBJ2-5, with D tentatively TRBD1 (6 bases). The V and J ends lost 1 base and 3 bases respectively, with 15 bases between them. The length of the CDR3 is 16 residues. Looked up from germline, CDR1 is LNHDA and CDR2 is SQIVND (reference sequence).

The V gene is TRBV27, the J gene TRBJ2-1; maybe TRBD1 (6 bases). The V end lost 2 bases, the J end lost 6 bases, and 20 bases lay between the germline ends. The CDR3 is made up of 17 amino acids. Germline V gene sequence: CDR1 MNHEY, CDR2 SMNVEV (reference sequence). Written as DNA, the CDR3 is TGTGCCAGCAGTTTAATAACAGGGAGAAGAACAGGCAATGAGCAGTTCTTC. It yields the protein CASSLITGRRTGNEQFF.

The chain employs TRBV2 and TRBJ1-1, with 9 bases that match TRBD1. The CDR3 runs 16 residues. With 7 bases clipped from V and 0 bases from J, the junction kept 9 bases outside the gene matches. CDR1 and CDR2 (germline): SNHLY, FYNNEI. The CDR3 nucleotides read TGTGCCAGCAAGGTAGGGACAGGGATTTTGAACACTGAAGCTTTCTTT. It encodes CASKVGTGILNTEAFF. The entire variable domain, with the rest obtained from reference TRBV2 and TRBJ1-1, is as follows: EPEVTQTPSHQVTQMGQEVILRCVPISNHLYFYWYRQILGQKVEFLVSFYNNEISEKSEIFDDQFSVERPDGSNFTLKIRSTKLEDSAMYFCASKVGTGILNTEAFFGQGTRLTVV.

The chain employs TRBV18 and TRBJ1-1, with no clear D. Germline CDR1 KGHSH, CDR2 LQKENI. Trimming stripped 3 bases from V and 2 bases from J, with 10 bases between. CDR3 length: 14 amino acids. The CDR3 bases are TGTGCCAGCTCACCGGCGGGAGCTAACACTGAAGCTTTCTTT. Translating gives CASSPAGANTEAFF. Together with reference TRBV18 and TRBJ1-1, the CDR3 gives the full variable domain: NAGVMQNPRHLVRRRGQEARLRCSPMKGHSHVYWYRQLPEEGLKFMVYLQKENIIDESGMPKERFSAEFPKEGPSILRIQQVVRGDSAAYFCASSPAGANTEAFFGQGTRLTVV.

This clone was seen a few times. This chain links TRBV6-5 with TRBJ1-5, with D hard to call. CDR3 length: 13 amino acids. Trimming removed 6 bases at V and 5 bases at J, with 11 bases between. The V gene's germline CDR1 is MNHEY and CDR2 SVGAGI. DNA of the CDR3: TGTGCCAGCAGGGGCAGTCCGGATCAGCCCCAGCATTTT. Its protein is CASRGSPDQPQHF.

The chain couples TRBV3-1 (or the pseudogene TRBV3-2) to TRBJ2-3, with 10 positions matching TRBD2. This CDR3 comprises 19 residues. The V and J ends lost 4 bases and 1 base, in that order; junction bases with no gene match: 14. The germline CDR1 and CDR2 sequences are LGHDT and YNNKEL (reference sequence). CDR3 sequence reads: CASSRPVAGGPKRTDTQYF. In DNA form, the CDR3 reads TGTGCCAGCAGCCGACCGGTAGCGGGAGGACCAAAACGCACAGATACGCAGTATTTT.